The rows below give T cell receptor beta chains drawn from one sample of a study of cytomegalovirus exposure and HLA in healthy donors. Assay used: immunoSEQ multiplex PCR; TCRdb lists only in-frame clones, some missing. The profile shows about 140,000 clones, about 94% of them singletons. The sample was PBMCs. These TCRs come from a man between 18 and 35 years old in good health and CMV-seropositive. CDR3s leave out the opening cysteine and the closing phenylalanine or tryptophan. Fields, in order: CDR3 protein, V gene.

CDR3: AISDPGTSGRGEQF
V: TRBV10-3

CDR3: ASSISTGSETQY
V: TRBV5-1

CDR3: ASGTGARDEKLF
V: TRBV19

CDR3: ASSRGASTDYGYT
V: TRBV19

CDR3: ASSLGQNTEAF
V: TRBV2

CDR3: ASSVPSGVTDTQY
V: TRBV2

CDR3: ASSLQAAGDTEAF
V: TRBV7-2

CDR3: ASSQDFRGANYGYT
V: TRBV4-1

CDR3: ASSLGPDSYGYT
V: TRBV5-1

CDR3: ASSLGGTVTYEQY
V: TRBV27

CDR3: ASSTRQGSNQPQH
V: TRBV19

CDR3: ATITAGAGYGYT
V: TRBV7-9

CDR3: ASSSGGGEQF
V: TRBV11-2

CDR3: ASSPDSREQY
V: TRBV18

CDR3: SVRVNNEQF
V: TRBV29-1

CDR3: ASRARTDSGTEAF
V: TRBV6-5

CDR3: ASSWQGDAEAF
V: TRBV6-5

CDR3: ASSQDPAGRDTQY
V: TRBV4-1

CDR3: ASSQGGGSRAGGTHSYNEQF
V: TRBV4-1

CDR3: ASSEAGAGELF
V: TRBV10-1

CDR3: ASSFIDTQY
V: TRBV6-5

CDR3: ASSWTSGNYEQY
V: TRBV19

CDR3: ASRPGGSSNEQF
V: TRBV2

CDR3: ASSLDGRLAEGNNEQF
V: TRBV11-2

CDR3: SVETPGGSSYEQY
V: TRBV29-1